The 27 T cell receptor beta chains presented below share a single source sample, sequenced in a study of cytomegalovirus exposure and HLA in healthy donors (TCRdb year 2017). Library prep was done by the immunoSEQ multiplex PCR assay. For the multiplex PCR, a mixture combining 60 forward primers for TCR Vbeta segments and 13 reverse primers for TCR Jbeta segments was used. Drawn from immuneACCESS, this table holds only the in-frame rearrangements with V and J called that TCRdb kept. Clones are partly lost; checked studies trace under half to an unresolved V gene and leave the rest unexplained. Counted in this sample were 90,000 to 150,000 clones; roughly 60% of them appeared once. The top ten clones comprise less than 12% of the sample. Sequenced input: PBMCs. All receptors come from a man between 40 and 49 years old in good health and CMV-seropositive.

This chain links TRBV4-1 with TRBJ1-4; 8 positions agree with TRBD1. The V gene end was trimmed by 1 base and the J gene end by 8 bases; junction bases not matched to a gene: 9. Germline assignment: CDR1 MGHRA and CDR2 YSYEKL. This CDR3 is built from 16 residues. The DNA of the CDR3 is TGCGCCAGCAGCCAAGGCGGACAGGGCGGTGGCGAAAAACTGTTTTTT. Residues: CASSQGGQGGGEKLFF.

The chain has TRBV9 and TRBJ1-1, with 8 bases fitting TRBD1. Germline V lookup: CDR1 SGDLS, CDR2 YYNGEE. Trimming at V came to 4 bases and at J to 1 base, leaving 6 bases not matched to a gene. The CDR3 has 15 residues. CDR3 DNA: TGTGCCAGCAGCTTACAGACAGGGGCGAACACTGAAGCTTTCTTT. Translating gives CASSLQTGANTEAFF.

The chain is built from TRBV18 and TRBJ2-3; possible D gene TRBD1, 5 bases. Germline assignment: CDR1 KGHSH and CDR2 LQKENI. The ends were cut back, 0 bases at V and 8 bases at J, with 12 bases in the middle. The CDR3 runs to 14 residues. The DNA of the CDR3 is TGTGCCAGCTCACCACCGGCCATTCAGGGTACGCAGTATTTT. Translated: CASSPPAIQGTQYF.

The chain joins TRBV2 to TRBJ2-7; D uncertain. V shed 4 bases and J shed 4 bases, with 8 bases lying between them. The CDR3 has 12 residues. Germline V lookup: CDR1 SNHLY, CDR2 FYNNEI. This CDR3 reads CASSVERYEQYF. The DNA of the CDR3 is TGTGCCAGCAGTGTCGAACGGTACGAGCAGTACTTC.

In DNA form, the CDR3 reads TGTGCCAGCTTGGGGTCGGGGGTAGGTGGGGATGAGCAGTTCTTC. This gives the protein CASLGSGVGGDEQFF. The chain links TRBV28 to TRBJ2-1; possible D gene TRBD2, 6 bases. CDR3 length: 15 amino acids. Trimming stripped 8 bases from V and 8 bases from J, with 22 bases between. The germline CDR1 and CDR2 sequences are MDHEN and SYDVKM.

This clone showed up just once. The chain couples TRBV7-2 to TRBJ2-7; D may be TRBD2 (6 bases). The germline CDR1 and CDR2 sequences are SGHTA and FQGNSA. The CDR3 is made up of 15 amino acids. Trimming cost V 5 bases and J 6 bases, with 20 bases left between them. CDR3 DNA sequence: TGTGCCAGCAGCCCGAGCTCCGGGACTCACTCCGAGCAGTACTTC. It is translated as CASSPSSGTHSEQYF.

The CDR3 loop is CASSLGLPYEQYF. CDR3 bases: TGTGCCAGCAGCTTAGGACTCCCCTACGAGCAGTACTTC. The chain recombines TRBV11-2 with TRBJ2-5; D gene ambiguous. The J call is in doubt because the DNA end fits TRBJ2-7 better. This CDR3 has 13 amino acids. Germline loops: CDR1 SGHAT, CDR2 FQNNGV.

This clone was counted once. The chain has TRBV7-3 and TRBJ2-1, with 11 bases that match TRBD2. This CDR3 comprises 16 residues. After removal of 0 bases from V and 4 bases from J, the junction contained 2 bases not matched to a gene. Germline V CDR1 and CDR2: SGHTA, FQGTGA. The DNA of the CDR3 is TGTGCCAGCAGCTTAACAAGGACTAGCGGGTACAATGAGCAGTTCTTC. Protein product: CASSLTRTSGYNEQFF.

The chain is built from TRBV5-1 and TRBJ1-4; D remains unclear. V dropped 0 bases and J dropped 6 bases, with 12 bases sitting between them. CDR1 and CDR2 from the germline V gene are SGHRS and YFSETQ. There are 15 residues in the CDR3. CDR3 amino acids: CASSLGEGTHEKLFF. The CDR3 coding sequence is TGCGCCAGCAGCTTGGGAGAGGGAACGCATGAAAAACTGTTTTTT.

This clone has just a few counts. This rearrangement joins TRBV5-6 to TRBJ1-1, with D maybe TRBD1 (6 bases). The CDR3 sequence is 13 residues long. Trimming took off 0 bases at V and 7 bases at J, with 10 bases between the two ends. Germline assignment: CDR1 SGHDT and CDR2 YYEEEE. The CDR3, as DNA: TGTGCCAGCAGCTTGGCAGGGGTCATTGAAGCTTTCTTT. Protein sequence: CASSLAGVIEAFF.

This clone was observed a handful of times. V gene TRBV19 combines with J gene TRBJ1-5; D is unresolved. Trimming stripped 7 bases from V and 4 bases from J, with 14 bases between. The CDR3 length is 14 residues. Germline CDR1 and CDR2: LNHDA and SQIVND (reference sequence). CDR3 nucleotides: TGTGCCAGTAATACATGGAGCCCGAATCAGCCCCAGCATTTT. It codes for CASNTWSPNQPQHF.

The chain has TRBV13 and TRBJ2-7, with 10 bases aligning to TRBD2. V shed 5 bases and J 5 bases; nucleotides not matched to a gene: 9. The length of the CDR3 is 15 residues. CDR1 is PRHDT, CDR2 FYEKMQ, per germline (reference sequence). CDR3 DNA: TGTGCCAGCAGCCCCGGACTAGCGGAAGCTAACGAGCAGTACTTC. Its translation is CASSPGLAEANEQYF. The variable domain in full, with the rest retrieved from reference TRBV13 and TRBJ2-7, is AAGVIQSPRHLIKEKRETATLKCYPIPRHDTVYWYQQGPGQDPQFLISFYEKMQSDKGSIPDRFSAQQFSDYHSELNMSSLELGDSALYFCASSPGLAEANEQYFGPGTRLTVT.

This chain joins TRBV4-2 and TRBJ2-7, with TRBD1 identical over 11 bases. This CDR3 has 15 amino acids. Germline V gene sequence: CDR1 LGHNA, CDR2 YNFKEQ. V lost 4 bases and J lost 6; bases outside the gene matches: 8. The CDR3 region is CASSRPGQGDSEQYF. For the CDR3, the DNA is TGTGCCAGCAGCCGACCGGGACAGGGGGATTCCGAGCAGTACTTC.

The rearrangement links TRBV5-8 to TRBJ2-1; maybe TRBD1 (5 bases). V was cut by 0 bases and J by 1 base, with 17 bases left in between. Germline CDR1 reads SGHTS; CDR2 reads YDEGEE. This CDR3 has 18 residues. Here the CDR3 DNA reads TGTGCCAGCAGCTTGGCTGGTGGCAGGGATCGGTCCTACAATGAGCAGTTCTTC. Encoded protein: CASSLAGGRDRSYNEQFF.

This chain joins TRBV5-6 and TRBJ1-1; possible D gene TRBD1, 6 bases. The CDR3 covers 16 residues. Germline CDR1 reads SGHDT; CDR2 reads YYEEEE. V lost 0 bases and J lost 4, with 16 bases in between. In nucleotides, the CDR3 is TGTGCCAGCAGCTTGGCCCTCAACAGGGCTTTCACTGAAGCTTTCTTT. Amino acid sequence: CASSLALNRAFTEAFF. Drawing the rest from reference TRBV5-6 and TRBJ1-1, the complete variable domain is DAGVTQSPTHLIKTRGQQVTLRCSPKSGHDTVSWYQQALGQGPQFIFQYYEEEERQRGNFPDRFSGHQFPNYSSELNVNALLLGDSALYLCASSLALNRAFTEAFFGQGTRLTVV.

This clone was counted between two and nine times. The V call is TRBV10-3, the J call TRBJ2-7; TRBD1 aligns across 10 bases. Germline V lookup: CDR1 ENHRY, CDR2 SYGVKD. Losses at the gene ends were 6 bases for V and 4 bases for J; bases not matched to a gene: 12. This CDR3 has 16 residues. The DNA for the CDR3 is TGTGCCATCAGAACCGGGACAGGGGCAGGGGAGTACGAGCAGTACTTC. Translation: CAIRTGTGAGEYEQYF.

The V call is TRBV5-1, the J call TRBJ1-4, with TRBD1 matching over 7 bases. The trim removed 2 bases at V and 7 bases at J, leaving 5 bases unmatched. The CDR3 runs to 14 residues. In germline, CDR1 is SGHRS, CDR2 YFSETQ. The CDR3 sequence: CASSLLGQAEKLFF. The CDR3 coding sequence is TGCGCCAGCAGCTTACTCGGACAGGCTGAAAAACTGTTTTTT. Filled out from reference TRBV5-1 and TRBJ1-4, the complete variable domain reads KAGVTQTPRYLIKTRGQQVTLSCSPISGHRSVSWYQQTPGQGLQFLFEYFSETQRNKGNFPGRFSGRQFSNSRSEMNVSTLELGDSALYLCASSLLGQAEKLFFGSGTQLSVL.

The genes are TRBV2 and TRBJ2-3; 8 bases match TRBD2. J lost 6 bases, V lost 6 bases, and 8 bases had no gene match. Germline lookup yields CDR1 SNHLY and CDR2 FYNNEI. The CDR3 spans 14 residues. The CDR3, as DNA: TGTGCCAGCAGGAGGACAGTAGCGGGGGATACGCAGTATTTT. Translation: CASRRTVAGDTQYF. Looking up the rest from reference TRBV2 and TRBJ2-3 gives the full variable domain: EPEVTQTPSHQVTQMGQEVILRCVPISNHLYFYWYRQILGQKVEFLVSFYNNEISEKSEIFDDQFSVERPDGSNFTLKIRSTKLEDSAMYFCASRRTVAGDTQYFGPGTRLTVL.

The chain links TRBV25-1 to TRBJ2-3; D may be TRBD1 (5 bases). The V gene lost 8 bases and the J gene lost 0 bases, with 9 bases spanning the gap. CDR1 and CDR2 from the germline V gene are MGHDK and SYGVNS. The CDR3 length is 13 residues. CDR3 bases: TGTGCCAGCGGACACGCTAGCACAGATACGCAGTATTTT. Its protein is CASGHASTDTQYF.

The chain carries TRBV10-2 and TRBJ2-5, with 12 nucleotides matching TRBD2. The CDR3 length is 17 residues. Germline V lookup: CDR1 WSHSY, CDR2 SAAADI. V was pared by 6 bases and J by 4 bases, with 12 bases of the junction left unmatched. CDR3 bases: TGCGCCAGCAGACTGACTAGCGGGGGAAGGAGGGGAGAGACCCAGTACTTC. Protein product: CASRLTSGGRRGETQYF.

The chain is built from TRBV5-6 and TRBJ2-1; D is possibly TRBD2 (6 bases). V was cut by 0 bases and J by 4 bases, with 11 bases left in between. CDR3 length: 15 amino acids. Germline CDR1 reads SGHDT; CDR2 reads YYEEEE. CDR3 in DNA: TGTGCCAGCAGCTTGGACGGGAGATCGTACAATGAGCAGTTCTTC. Encoded protein: CASSLDGRSYNEQFF.

The chain employs TRBV2 and TRBJ2-3; 15 nucleotides agree with TRBD2. This CDR3 has 15 residues. The V and J ends lost 5 bases and 4 bases, in that order; junction bases with no gene match: 1. Germline values: CDR1 SNHLY, CDR2 FYNNEI. Here the CDR3 reads CASSRTSGGADTQYF. CDR3 DNA: TGTGCCAGCAGTCGGACTAGCGGGGGGGCAGATACGCAGTATTTT.

The chain uses TRBV30 and TRBJ1-6; 10 bases match TRBD1. The CDR3 spans 13 residues. Unmatched junction bases numbered 4, after V lost 5 bases and J lost 9 bases. CDR1 is GTSNPN, CDR2 SVGIG, per germline (reference sequence). CDR3 in DNA: TGTGCCTGGGCCGGGACAGGGGTTTCACCCCTCCACTTT. Its protein product is CAWAGTGVSPLHF.

J is TRBJ2-7 and V is TRBV27, with 8 bases matching TRBD1. With V trimmed by 5 bases and J by 6 bases, 3 bases remained unmatched. CDR1 is MNHEY and CDR2 is SMNVEV in the germline V gene (reference sequence). CDR3 size: 12 residues. The CDR3 DNA reads TGTGCCAGCAGTCGGACAGGGCGCGAGCAGTACTTC. The encoded protein is CASSRTGREQYF.

This clone was counted between two and nine times. V and J are TRBV5-4 and TRBJ2-3; no firm D call. CDR1 and CDR2 (germline): SGHNT, YYREEE (reference sequence). V lost 5 bases and J 4 bases, leaving 17 bases between the germline ends. The CDR3 is 15 amino acids. CDR3 loop: CASRVNNGGADTQYF. In DNA form, the CDR3 reads TGTGCCAGCAGGGTGAATAATGGCGGAGCAGATACGCAGTATTTT.

This clone was recorded a few times. The CDR3 reads CASSPLRGLSSYEQYF. The CDR3, as DNA: TGTGCCAGCAGCCCCCTCCGGGGGTTGAGCTCCTACGAGCAGTACTTC. This sequence joins TRBV7-8 and TRBJ2-7; possible D gene TRBD2, 6 bases. From germline, CDR1 is SGHVS and CDR2 FQNEAQ. The CDR3 runs 16 residues. The V gene lost 5 bases and the J gene lost 0 bases, with 17 bases spanning the gap.

The chain uses TRBV4-2 and TRBJ1-4, with a possible D match to TRBD1 (5 bases). The length of the CDR3 is 18 residues. Looked up from germline, CDR1 is LGHNA and CDR2 is YNFKEQ. The V end was cut by 2 bases, the J end by 7 bases, with 23 bases between. CDR3 amino acids: CASSQKSAGRIGSEKLFF. The CDR3 region has the DNA TGTGCCAGCAGCCAAAAGTCGGCAGGGAGGATTGGAAGTGAAAAACTGTTTTTT.